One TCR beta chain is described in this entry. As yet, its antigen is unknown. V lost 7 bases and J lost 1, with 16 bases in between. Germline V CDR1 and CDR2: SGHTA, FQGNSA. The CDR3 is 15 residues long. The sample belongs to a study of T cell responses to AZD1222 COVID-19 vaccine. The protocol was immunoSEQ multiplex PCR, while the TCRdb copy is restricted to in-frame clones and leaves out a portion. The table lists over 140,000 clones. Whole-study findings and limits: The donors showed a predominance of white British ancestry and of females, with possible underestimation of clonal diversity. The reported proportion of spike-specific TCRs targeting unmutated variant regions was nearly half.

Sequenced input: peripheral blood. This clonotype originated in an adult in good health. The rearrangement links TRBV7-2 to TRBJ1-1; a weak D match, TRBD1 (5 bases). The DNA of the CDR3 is TGTGCCAGCACCGTCGGGGGGAACCCGAACACTGAAGCTTTCTTT. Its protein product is CASTVGGNPNTEAFF.